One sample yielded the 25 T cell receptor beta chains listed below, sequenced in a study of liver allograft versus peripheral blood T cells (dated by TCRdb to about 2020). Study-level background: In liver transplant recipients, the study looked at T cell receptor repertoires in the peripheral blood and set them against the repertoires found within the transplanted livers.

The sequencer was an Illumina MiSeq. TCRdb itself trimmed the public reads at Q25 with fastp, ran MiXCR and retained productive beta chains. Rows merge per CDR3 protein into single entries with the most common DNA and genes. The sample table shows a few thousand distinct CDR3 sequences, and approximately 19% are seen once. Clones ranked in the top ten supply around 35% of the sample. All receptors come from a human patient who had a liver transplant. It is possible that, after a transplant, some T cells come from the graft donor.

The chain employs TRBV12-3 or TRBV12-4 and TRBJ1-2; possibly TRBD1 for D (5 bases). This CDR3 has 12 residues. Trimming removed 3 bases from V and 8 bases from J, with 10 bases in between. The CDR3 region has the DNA TGTGCCAGCAGTTTGGGGGGGGAAGGCTACACCTTC. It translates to CASSLGGEGYTF.

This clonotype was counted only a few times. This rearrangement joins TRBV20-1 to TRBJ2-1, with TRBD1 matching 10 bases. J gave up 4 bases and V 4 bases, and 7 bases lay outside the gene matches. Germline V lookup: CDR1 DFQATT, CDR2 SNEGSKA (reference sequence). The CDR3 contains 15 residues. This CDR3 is CSAKTRDRGYNEQFF. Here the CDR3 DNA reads TGCAGTGCTAAAACTCGGGACAGGGGATACAATGAGCAGTTCTTC.

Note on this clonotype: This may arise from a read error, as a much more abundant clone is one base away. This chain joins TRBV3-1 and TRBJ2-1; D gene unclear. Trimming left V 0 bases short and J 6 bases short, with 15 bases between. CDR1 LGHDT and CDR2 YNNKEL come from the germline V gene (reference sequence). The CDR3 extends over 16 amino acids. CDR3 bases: TGTGCCAGCAGCCAAGATTTAGCTACTGTAAGCAATGAGCAGTTCTTC. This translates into CASSQDLATVSNEQFF.

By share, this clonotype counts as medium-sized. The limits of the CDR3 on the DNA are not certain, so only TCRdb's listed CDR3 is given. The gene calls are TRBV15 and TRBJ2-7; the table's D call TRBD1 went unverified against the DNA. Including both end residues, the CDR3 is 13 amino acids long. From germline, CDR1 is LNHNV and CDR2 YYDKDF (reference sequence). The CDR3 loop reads CATSSGQAYEQYF.

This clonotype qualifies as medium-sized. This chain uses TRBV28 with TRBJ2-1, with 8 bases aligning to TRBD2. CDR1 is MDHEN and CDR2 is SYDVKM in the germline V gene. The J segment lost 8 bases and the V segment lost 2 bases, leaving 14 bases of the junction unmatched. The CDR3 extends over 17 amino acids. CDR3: CASSLITRGLVGDEQFF. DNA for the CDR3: TGTGCCAGCAGTTTAATCACCAGGGGACTAGTGGGGGATGAGCAGTTCTTC.

In DNA, the CDR3 is TGTGCCAGCGGCCGACCCCTAGCGGGGGGTACAGATACGCAGTATTTT. The encoded protein is CASGRPLAGGTDTQYF. The J gene is TRBJ2-3, the V gene TRBV9, with TRBD2 matching 11 bases. The CDR3 loop spans 16 amino acids. Germline V gene data show CDR1 as SGDLS and CDR2 as YYNGEE. With V trimmed by 7 bases and J by 3 bases, 10 bases remained unmatched.

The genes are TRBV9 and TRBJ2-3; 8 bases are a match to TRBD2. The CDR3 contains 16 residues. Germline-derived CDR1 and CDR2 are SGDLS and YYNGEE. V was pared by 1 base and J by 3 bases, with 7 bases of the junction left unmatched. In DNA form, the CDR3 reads TGTGCCAGCAGCGTAACTAGCGGAGATCGAACAGATACGCAGTATTTT. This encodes CASSVTSGDRTDTQYF.

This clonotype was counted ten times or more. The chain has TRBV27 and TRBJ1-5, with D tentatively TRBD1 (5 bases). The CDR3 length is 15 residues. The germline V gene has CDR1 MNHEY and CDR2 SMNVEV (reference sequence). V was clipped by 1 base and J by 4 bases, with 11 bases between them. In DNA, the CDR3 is TGTGCCAGCAGTTTATTCGCAGGGTCGAATCAGCCCCAGCATTTT. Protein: CASSLFAGSNQPQHF.

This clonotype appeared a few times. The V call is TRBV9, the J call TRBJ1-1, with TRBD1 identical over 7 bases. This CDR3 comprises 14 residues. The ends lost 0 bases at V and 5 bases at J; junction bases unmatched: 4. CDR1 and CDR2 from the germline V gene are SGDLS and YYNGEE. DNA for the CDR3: TGTGCCAGCAGCGTAGAGGGGGCAGGGACTGAAGCTTTCTTT. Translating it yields CASSVEGAGTEAFF.

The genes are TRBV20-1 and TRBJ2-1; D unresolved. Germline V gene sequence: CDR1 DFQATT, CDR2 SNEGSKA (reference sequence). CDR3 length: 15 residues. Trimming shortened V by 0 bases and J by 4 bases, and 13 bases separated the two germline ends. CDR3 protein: CSARDHRKTYNEQFF. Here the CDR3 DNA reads TGCAGTGCTAGAGATCATCGGAAGACTTACAATGAGCAGTTCTTC.

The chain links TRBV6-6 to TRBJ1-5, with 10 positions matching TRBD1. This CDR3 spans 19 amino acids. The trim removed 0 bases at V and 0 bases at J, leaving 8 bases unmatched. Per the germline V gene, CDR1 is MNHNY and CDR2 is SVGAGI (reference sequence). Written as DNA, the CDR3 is TGTGCCAGCAGTTACTCCGGACAGGGGGGGTTATATAGCAATCAGCCCCAGCATTTT. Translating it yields CASSYSGQGGLYSNQPQHF.

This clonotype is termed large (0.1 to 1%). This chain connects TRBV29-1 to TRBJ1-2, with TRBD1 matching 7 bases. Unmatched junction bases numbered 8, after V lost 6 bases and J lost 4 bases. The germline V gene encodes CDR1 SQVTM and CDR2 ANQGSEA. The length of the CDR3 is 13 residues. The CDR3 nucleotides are TGCAGCGTCGATAGGGGGCGCGGCTATGGCTACACCTTC. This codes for CSVDRGRGYGYTF.

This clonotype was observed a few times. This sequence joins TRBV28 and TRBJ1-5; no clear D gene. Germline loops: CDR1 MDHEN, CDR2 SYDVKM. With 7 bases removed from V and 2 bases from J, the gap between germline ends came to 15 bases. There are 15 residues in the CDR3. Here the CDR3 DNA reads TGTGCCAGCACCCTGTCAGGAGATGGCAATCAGCCCCAGCATTTT. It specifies CASTLSGDGNQPQHF.

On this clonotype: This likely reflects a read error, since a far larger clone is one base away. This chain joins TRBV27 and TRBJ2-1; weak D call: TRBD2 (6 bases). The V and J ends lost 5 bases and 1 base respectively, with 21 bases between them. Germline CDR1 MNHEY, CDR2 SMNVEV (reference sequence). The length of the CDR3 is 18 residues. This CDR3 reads CASSEVDYSVMSYNEQFF. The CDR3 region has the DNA TGTGCCAGCAGTGAAGTGGACTACAGTGTAATGTCCTACAATGAGCAGTTCTTC.

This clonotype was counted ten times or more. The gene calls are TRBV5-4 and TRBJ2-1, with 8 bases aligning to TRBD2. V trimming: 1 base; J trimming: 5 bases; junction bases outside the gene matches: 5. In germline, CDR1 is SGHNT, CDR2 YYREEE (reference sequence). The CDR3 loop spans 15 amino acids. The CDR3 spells CASSLKRELHNEQFF. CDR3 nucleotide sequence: TGTGCCAGCAGCTTGAAGCGGGAGCTCCACAATGAGCAGTTCTTC.

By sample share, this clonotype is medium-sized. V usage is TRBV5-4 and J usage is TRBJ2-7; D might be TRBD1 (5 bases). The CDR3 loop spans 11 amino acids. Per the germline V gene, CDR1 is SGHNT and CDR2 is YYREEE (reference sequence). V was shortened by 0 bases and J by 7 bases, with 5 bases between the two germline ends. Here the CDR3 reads CASSLAGEQYF. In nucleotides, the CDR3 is TGTGCCAGCAGCTTGGCAGGGGAGCAGTACTTC.

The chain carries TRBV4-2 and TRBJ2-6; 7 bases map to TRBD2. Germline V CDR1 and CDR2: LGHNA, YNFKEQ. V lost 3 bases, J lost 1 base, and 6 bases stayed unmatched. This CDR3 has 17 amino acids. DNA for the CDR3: TGTGCCAGCAGCCAGGCGGGAGAGGAATCTGGGGCCAACGTCCTGACTTTC. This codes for CASSQAGEESGANVLTF.

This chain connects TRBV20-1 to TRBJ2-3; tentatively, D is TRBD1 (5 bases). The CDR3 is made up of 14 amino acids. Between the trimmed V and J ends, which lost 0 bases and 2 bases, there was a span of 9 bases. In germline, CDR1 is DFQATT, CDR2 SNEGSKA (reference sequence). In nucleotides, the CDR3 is TGCAGTGCTAGAGAGACAGAATACACAGATACGCAGTATTTT. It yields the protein CSARETEYTDTQYF.

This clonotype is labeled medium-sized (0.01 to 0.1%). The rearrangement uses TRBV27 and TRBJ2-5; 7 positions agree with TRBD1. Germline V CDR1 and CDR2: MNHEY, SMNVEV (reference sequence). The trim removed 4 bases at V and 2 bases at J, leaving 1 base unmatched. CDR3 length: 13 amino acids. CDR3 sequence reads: CASSSTGQETQYF. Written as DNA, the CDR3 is TGTGCCAGCAGTTCGACAGGGCAAGAGACCCAGTACTTC.

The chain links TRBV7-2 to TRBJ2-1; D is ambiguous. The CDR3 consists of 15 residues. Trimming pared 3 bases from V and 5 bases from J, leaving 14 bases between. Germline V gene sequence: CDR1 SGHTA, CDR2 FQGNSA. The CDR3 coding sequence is TGTGCCAGCAGCTTCCTTTCGGGTGGCAACAATGAGCAGTTCTTC. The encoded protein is CASSFLSGGNNEQFF.

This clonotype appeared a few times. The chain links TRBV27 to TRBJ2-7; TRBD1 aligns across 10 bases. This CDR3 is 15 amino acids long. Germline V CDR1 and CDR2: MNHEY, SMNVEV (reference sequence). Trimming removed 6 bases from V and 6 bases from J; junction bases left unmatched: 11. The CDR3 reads CASSPPTGGRFEQYF. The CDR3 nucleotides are TGTGCCAGCAGCCCTCCGACAGGGGGCCGTTTCGAGCAGTACTTC.

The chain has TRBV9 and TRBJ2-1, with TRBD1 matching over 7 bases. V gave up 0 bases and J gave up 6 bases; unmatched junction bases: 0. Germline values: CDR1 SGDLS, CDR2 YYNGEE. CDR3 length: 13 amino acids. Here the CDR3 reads CASSVGQGNEQFF. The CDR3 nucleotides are TGTGCCAGCAGCGTAGGACAGGGCAATGAGCAGTTCTTC.

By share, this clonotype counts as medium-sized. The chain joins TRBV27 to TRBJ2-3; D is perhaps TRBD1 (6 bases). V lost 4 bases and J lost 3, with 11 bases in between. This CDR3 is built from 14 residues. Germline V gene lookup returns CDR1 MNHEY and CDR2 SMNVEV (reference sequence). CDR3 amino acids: CASSSYRVTDTQYF. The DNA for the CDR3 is TGTGCCAGCAGTTCCTACAGGGTGACAGATACGCAGTATTTT.

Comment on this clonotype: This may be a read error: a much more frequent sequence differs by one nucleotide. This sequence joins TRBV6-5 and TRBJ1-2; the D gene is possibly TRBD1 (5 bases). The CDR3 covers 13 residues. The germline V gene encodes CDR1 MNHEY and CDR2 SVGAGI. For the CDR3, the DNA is TGTGTCAGCAGTTACGGGGGACTCGATGGCTACACCTTC. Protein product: CVSSYGGLDGYTF.

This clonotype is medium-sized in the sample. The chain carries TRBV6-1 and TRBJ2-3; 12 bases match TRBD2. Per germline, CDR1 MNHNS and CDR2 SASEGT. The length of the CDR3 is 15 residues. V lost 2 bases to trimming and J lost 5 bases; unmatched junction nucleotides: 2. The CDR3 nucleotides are TGTGCCAGCAGTGAACTAGCGGGGGGGCAAGATACGCAGTATTTT. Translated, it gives CASSELAGGQDTQYF.